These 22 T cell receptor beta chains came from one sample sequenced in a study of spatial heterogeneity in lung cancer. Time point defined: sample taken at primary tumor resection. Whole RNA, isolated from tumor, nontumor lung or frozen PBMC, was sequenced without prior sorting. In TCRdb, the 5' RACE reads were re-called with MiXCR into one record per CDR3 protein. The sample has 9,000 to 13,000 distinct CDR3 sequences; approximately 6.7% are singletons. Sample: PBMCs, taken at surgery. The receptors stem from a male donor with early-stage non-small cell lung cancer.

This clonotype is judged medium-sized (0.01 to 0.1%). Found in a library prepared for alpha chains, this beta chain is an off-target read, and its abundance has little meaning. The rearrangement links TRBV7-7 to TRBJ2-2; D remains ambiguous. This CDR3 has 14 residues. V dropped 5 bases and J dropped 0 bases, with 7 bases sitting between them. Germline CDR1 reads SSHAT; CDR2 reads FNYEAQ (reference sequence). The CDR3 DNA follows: TGTGCCAGCAGCCTTACAGCGAACACCGGGGAGCTGTTTTTT. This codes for CASSLTANTGELFF.

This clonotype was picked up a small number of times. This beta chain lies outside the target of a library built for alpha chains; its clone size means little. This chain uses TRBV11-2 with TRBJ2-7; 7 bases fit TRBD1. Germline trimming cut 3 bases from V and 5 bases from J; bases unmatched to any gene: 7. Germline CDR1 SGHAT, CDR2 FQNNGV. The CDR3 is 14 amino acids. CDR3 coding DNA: TGTGCCAGCAGCTTTAGCTACAGGGGACACGAGCAGTACTTC. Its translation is CASSFSYRGHEQYF.

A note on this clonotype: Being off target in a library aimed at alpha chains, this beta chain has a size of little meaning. The CDR3 DNA sequence: TGCGCCAGCAGTCTGGGGACAGCTAATGGCTACACCTTC. Translated, it gives CASSLGTANGYTF. The chain is built from TRBV5-1 and TRBJ1-2; 7 nucleotides match TRBD1. V trimming: 5 bases; J trimming: 6 bases; junction bases outside the gene matches: 7. Germline values: CDR1 SGHRS, CDR2 YFSETQ. This CDR3 is built from 13 residues.

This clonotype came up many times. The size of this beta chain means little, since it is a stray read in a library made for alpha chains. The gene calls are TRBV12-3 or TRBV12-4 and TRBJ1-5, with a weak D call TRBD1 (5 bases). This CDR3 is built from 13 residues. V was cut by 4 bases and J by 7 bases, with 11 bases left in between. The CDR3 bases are TGTGCCAGCAGTTCCCAGGGAGGCCAGCCCCAGCATTTT. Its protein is CASSSQGGQPQHF.

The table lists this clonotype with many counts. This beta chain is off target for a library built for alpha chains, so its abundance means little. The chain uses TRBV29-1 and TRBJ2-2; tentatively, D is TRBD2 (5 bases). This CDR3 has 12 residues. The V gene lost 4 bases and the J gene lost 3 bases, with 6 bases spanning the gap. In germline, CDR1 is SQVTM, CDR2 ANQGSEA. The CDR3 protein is CSVVDYTGELFF. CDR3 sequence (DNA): TGCAGCGTTGTGGACTACACCGGGGAGCTGTTTTTT.

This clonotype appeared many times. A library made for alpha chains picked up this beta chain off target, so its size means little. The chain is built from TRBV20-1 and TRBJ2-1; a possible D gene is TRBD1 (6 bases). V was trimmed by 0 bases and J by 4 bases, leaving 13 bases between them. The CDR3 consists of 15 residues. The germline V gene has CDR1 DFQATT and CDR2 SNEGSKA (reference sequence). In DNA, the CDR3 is TGCAGTGCTAGAGAATCCCAGGGGATGTACAATGAGCAGTTCTTC. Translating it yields CSARESQGMYNEQFF.

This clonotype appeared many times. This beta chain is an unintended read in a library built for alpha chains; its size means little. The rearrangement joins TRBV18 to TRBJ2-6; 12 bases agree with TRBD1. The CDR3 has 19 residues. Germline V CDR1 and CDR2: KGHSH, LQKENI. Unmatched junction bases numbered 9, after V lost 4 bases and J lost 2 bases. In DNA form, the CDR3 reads TGTGCCAGCTCACAGGGGACAGGGGGCGATGTTGCTGGGGCCAACGTCCTGACTTTC. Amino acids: CASSQGTGGDVAGANVLTF.

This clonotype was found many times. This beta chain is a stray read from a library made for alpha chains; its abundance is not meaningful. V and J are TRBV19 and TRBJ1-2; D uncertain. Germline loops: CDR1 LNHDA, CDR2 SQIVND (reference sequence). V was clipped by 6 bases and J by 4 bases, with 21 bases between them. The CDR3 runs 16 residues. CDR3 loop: CASRRTRGGESYGYTF. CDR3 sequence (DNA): TGTGCCAGTAGAAGGACTCGGGGTGGTGAATCCTATGGCTACACCTTC. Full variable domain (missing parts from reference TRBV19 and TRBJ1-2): DGGITQSPKYLFRKEGQNVTLSCEQNLNHDAMYWYRQDPGQGLRLIYYSQIVNDFQKGDIAEGYSVSREKKESFPLTVTSAQKNPTAFYLCASRRTRGGESYGYTFGSGTRLTVV.

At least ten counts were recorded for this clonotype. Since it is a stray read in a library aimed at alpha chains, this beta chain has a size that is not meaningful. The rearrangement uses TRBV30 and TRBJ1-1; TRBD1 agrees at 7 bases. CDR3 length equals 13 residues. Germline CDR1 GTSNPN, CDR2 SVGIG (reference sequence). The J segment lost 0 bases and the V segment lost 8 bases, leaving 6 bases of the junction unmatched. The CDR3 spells CAGQTGLNTEAFF. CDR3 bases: TGTGCCGGGCAGACAGGGTTGAACACTGAAGCTTTCTTT.

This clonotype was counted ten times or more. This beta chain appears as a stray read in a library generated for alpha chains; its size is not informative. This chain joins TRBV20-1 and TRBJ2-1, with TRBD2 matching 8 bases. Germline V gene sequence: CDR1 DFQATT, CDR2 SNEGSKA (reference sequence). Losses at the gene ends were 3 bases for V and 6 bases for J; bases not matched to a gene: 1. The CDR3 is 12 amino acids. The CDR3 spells CSASGGANEQFF. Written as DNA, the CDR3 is TGCAGTGCTAGCGGGGGGGCCAATGAGCAGTTCTTC.

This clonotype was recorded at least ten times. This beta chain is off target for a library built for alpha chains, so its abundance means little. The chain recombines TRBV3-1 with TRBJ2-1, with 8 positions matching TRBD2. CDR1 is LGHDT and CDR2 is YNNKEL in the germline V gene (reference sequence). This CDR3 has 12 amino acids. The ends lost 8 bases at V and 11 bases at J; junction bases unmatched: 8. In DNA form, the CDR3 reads TGTGCCAGCGGACTAGCTCCAATGAAGCAGTTCTTC. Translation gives CASGLAPMKQFF.

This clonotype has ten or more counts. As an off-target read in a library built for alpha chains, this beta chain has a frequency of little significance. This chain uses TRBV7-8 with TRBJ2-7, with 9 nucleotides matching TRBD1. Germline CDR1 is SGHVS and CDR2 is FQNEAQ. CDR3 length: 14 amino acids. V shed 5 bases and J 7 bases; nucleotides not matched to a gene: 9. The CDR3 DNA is TGTGCCAGCAGCGCCCGGGACAGGGCTCGGGAGCAGTACTTC. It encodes CASSARDRAREQYF.

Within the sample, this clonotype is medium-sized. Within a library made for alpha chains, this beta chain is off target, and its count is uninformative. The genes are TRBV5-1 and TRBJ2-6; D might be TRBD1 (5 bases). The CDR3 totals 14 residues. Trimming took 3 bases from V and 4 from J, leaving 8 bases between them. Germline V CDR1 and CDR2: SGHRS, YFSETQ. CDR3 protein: CASSSGSGANVLTF. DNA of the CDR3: TGCGCCAGCAGCTCAGGGTCAGGGGCCAACGTCCTGACTTTC.

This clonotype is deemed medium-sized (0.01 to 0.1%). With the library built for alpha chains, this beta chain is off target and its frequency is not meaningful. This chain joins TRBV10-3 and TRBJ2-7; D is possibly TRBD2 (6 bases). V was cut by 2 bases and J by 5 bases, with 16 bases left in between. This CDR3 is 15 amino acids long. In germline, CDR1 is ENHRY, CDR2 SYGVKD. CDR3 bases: TGTGCCATCAGTGAGCCCGGGCCAGGGAGGAACGAGCAGTACTTC. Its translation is CAISEPGPGRNEQYF.

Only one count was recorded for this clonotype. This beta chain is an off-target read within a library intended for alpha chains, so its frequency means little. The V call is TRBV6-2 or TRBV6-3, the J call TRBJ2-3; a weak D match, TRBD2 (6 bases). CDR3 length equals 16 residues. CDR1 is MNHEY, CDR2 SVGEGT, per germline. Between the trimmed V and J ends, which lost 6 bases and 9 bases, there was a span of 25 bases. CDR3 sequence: CASSPHWRGHPLTQYF. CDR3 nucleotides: TGTGCCAGCAGCCCCCATTGGCGGGGCCACCCCTTGACGCAGTATTTT.

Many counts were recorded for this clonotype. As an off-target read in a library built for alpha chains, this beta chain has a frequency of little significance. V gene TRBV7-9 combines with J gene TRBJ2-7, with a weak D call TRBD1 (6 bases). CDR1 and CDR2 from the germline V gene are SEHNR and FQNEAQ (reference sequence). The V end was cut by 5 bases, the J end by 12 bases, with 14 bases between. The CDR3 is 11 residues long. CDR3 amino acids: CASSATGYLYF. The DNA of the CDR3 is TGTGCCAGCAGCGCCACAGGGTATCTGTACTTC.

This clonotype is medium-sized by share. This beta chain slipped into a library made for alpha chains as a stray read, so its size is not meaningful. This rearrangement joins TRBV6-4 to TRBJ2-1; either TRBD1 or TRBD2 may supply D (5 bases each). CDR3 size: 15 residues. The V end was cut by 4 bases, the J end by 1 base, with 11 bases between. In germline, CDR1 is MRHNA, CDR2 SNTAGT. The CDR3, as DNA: TGTGCCAGCAGTGTCGGGACGGGTTCCTACAATGAGCAGTTCTTC. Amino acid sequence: CASSVGTGSYNEQFF.

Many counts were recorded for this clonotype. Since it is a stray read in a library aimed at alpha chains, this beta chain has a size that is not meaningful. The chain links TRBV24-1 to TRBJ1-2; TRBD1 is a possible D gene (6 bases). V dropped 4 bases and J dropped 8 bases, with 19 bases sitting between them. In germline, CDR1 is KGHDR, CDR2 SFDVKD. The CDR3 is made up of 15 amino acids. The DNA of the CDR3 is TGTGCCACCAGTGACTCGGACAGACCCGGGGACGGCTACACCTTC. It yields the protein CATSDSDRPGDGYTF.

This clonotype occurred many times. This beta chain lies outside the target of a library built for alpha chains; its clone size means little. CDR3 coding DNA: TGTGCCAGCAGCTTGGTAGCGGGAGGAAGTGTTGATACGCAGTATTTT. Translating gives CASSLVAGGSVDTQYF. The chain uses TRBV5-5 and TRBJ2-3; 10 bases are shared with TRBD2. The CDR3 loop spans 16 amino acids. In germline, CDR1 is SGHKS, CDR2 YYEKEE (reference sequence). After removal of 0 bases from V and 6 bases from J, the junction contained 7 bases not matched to a gene.

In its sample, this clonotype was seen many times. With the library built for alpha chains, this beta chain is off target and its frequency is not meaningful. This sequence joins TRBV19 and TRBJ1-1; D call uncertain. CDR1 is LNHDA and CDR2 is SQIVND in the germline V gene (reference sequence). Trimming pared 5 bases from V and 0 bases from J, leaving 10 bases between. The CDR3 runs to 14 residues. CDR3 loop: CASSPSGMNTEAFF. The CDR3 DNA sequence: TGTGCCAGTAGTCCGTCAGGAATGAACACTGAAGCTTTCTTT.

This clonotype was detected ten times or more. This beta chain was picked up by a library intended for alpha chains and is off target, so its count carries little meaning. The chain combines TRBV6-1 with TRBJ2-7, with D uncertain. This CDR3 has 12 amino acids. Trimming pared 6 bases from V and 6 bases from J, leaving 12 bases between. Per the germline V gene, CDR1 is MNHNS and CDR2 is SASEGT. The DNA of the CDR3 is TGTGCCAGCAGAGGCATACACCCCGAGCAGTACTTC. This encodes CASRGIHPEQYF.

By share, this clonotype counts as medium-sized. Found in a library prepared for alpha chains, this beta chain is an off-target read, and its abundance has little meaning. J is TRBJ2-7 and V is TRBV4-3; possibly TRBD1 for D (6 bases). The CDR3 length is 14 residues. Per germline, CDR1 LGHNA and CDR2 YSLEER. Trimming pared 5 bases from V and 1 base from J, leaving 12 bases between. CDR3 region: CASSVDRFSYEQYF. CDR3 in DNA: TGCGCCAGCAGCGTTGACAGGTTTTCCTACGAGCAGTACTTC.